This T cell receptor (beta chain) was obtained from a study of OX40 agonist ivuxolimab in advanced cancers. Study in general: Patients achieving partial responses numbered three: one hepatocellular carcinoma case and two cutaneous melanoma cases.

Germline trimming cut 6 bases from V and 1 base from J; bases unmatched to any gene: 6. Per the germline V gene, CDR1 is SNHLY and CDR2 is FYNNEI. This CDR3 is built from 16 residues. Produced via immunoSEQ multiplex PCR; TCRdb's table is partial and in-frame only. Of about 73,000 clones listed, more than 85% are singletons. The source is an adult with an advanced solid tumor such as melanoma, head and neck, liver or kidney cancer. The chain joins TRBV2 to TRBJ2-1, with 10 bases aligning to TRBD2. Sequenced material: CD4+ or CD8+ T cells sorted from blood, taken in a trial of the OX40 agonist ivuxolimab. This chain's CDR3 is CASSVAGGISYNEQFF. CDR3 nucleotide sequence: TGTGCCAGCAGCGTAGCGGGGGGTATTTCCTACAATGAGCAGTTCTTC.